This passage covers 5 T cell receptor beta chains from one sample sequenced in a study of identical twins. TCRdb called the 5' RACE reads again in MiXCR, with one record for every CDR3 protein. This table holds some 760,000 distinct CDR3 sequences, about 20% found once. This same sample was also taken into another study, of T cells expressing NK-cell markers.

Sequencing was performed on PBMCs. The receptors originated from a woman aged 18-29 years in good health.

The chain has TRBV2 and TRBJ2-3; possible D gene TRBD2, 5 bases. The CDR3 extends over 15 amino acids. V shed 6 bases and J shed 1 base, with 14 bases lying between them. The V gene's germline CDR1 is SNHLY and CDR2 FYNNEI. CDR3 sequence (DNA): TGTGCCAGCAGCCCGCGGGCGGAGGGCACAGATACGCAGTATTTT. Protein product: CASSPRAEGTDTQYF.

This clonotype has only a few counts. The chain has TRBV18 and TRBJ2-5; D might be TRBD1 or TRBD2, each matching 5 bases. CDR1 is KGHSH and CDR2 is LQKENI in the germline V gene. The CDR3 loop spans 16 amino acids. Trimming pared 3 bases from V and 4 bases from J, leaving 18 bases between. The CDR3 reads CASSPGRDALGETQYF. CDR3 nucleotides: TGTGCCAGCTCACCCGGTCGGGACGCCCTGGGAGAGACCCAGTACTTC.

CDR3 in amino acids: CSASIGLAGGPRNEQFF. The CDR3 bases are TGCAGTGCTAGCATAGGACTAGCGGGAGGGCCGCGTAATGAGCAGTTCTTC. J is TRBJ2-1 and V is TRBV20-1, with 15 bases that match TRBD2. Germline CDR1 is DFQATT and CDR2 is SNEGSKA (reference sequence). V trimming: 3 bases; J trimming: 7 bases; junction bases outside the gene matches: 10. CDR3 length equals 17 residues.

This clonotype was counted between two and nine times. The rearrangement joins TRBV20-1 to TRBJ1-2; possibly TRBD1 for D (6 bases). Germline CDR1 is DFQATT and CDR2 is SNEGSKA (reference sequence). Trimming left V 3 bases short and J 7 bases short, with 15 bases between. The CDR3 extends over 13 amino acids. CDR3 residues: CSASEAGDAGYTF. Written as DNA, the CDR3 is TGCAGTGCTAGTGAAGCAGGGGATGCTGGCTACACCTTC.

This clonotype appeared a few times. The CDR3 sequence: CASSGDLETQYF. The CDR3 DNA reads as TGTGCCAGCAGTGGGGATTTAGAGACCCAGTACTTC. V gene TRBV2 combines with J gene TRBJ2-5; the D is unclear. Trimming shortened V by 4 bases and J by 4 bases, and 7 bases separated the two germline ends. The germline V gene encodes CDR1 SNHLY and CDR2 FYNNEI. The CDR3 sequence is 12 residues long.